The 16 T cell receptor beta chains below all came from one sample that was sequenced in a study of OX40 agonist ivuxolimab in advanced cancers. Assay: immunoSEQ multiplex PCR; the TCRdb copy retains only in-frame clones and omits some. Among about 52,000 clones listed, 90% to 95% were seen once. The sequencing used CD4+ or CD8+ T cells sorted from blood, collected in a trial of the OX40 agonist ivuxolimab. Source of these receptors: an adult with an advanced solid tumor such as melanoma, head and neck, liver or kidney cancer.

The genes are TRBV6-5 and TRBJ2-1, with 14 bases fitting TRBD2. V gave up 4 bases and J gave up 7 bases; unmatched junction bases: 3. The V gene's germline CDR1 is MNHEY and CDR2 SVGAGI. CDR3 length: 15 residues. The CDR3 DNA is TGTGCCAGCAGTTCCGGGACTAGCGGGAGTAATGAGCAGTTCTTC. Translating it yields CASSSGTSGSNEQFF.

The genes are TRBV29-1 and TRBJ2-2, with D possibly matching TRBD1 (5 bases). This CDR3 has 14 amino acids. Per the germline V gene, CDR1 is SQVTM and CDR2 is ANQGSEA. The V and J ends lost 3 bases and 6 bases respectively, with 14 bases between them. The chain's CDR3 is CSVEKQERAGELFF. The CDR3 DNA sequence: TGCAGCGTTGAGAAACAGGAGAGAGCCGGGGAGCTGTTTTTT.

The chain joins TRBV29-1 to TRBJ2-3; the match to TRBD1 covers 10 bases. Germline CDR1 and CDR2: SQVTM and ANQGSEA. The trim removed 5 bases at V and 5 bases at J, leaving 13 bases unmatched. The CDR3 has 16 amino acids. CDR3 amino acids: CSVILTPGQGGDTQYF. The CDR3 bases are TGCAGCGTTATCCTTACCCCAGGACAGGGGGGAGATACGCAGTATTTT.

This sequence joins TRBV21-1 and TRBJ2-1; the table's TRBD2 call for D was not verified on the DNA. TRBV21-1 is a known pseudogene. CDR3 size: 14 residues. The CDR3 is CASSKLAYYNEQFF. In DNA form, the CDR3 reads TGTGCCAGCAGCAAACTAGCGTATTACAATGAGCAGTTCTTC.

The V and J genes are TRBV13 and TRBJ1-6; possible D gene TRBD1, 6 bases. The CDR3 runs to 12 residues. Trimming took off 4 bases at V and 9 bases at J, with 7 bases between the two ends. Germline CDR1 PRHDT, CDR2 FYEKMQ (reference sequence). The CDR3 protein is CASSSQGSPLHF. CDR3 DNA: TGTGCCAGCAGCTCACAGGGTTCACCCCTCCACTTT. The full variable domain, rest sourced from reference TRBV13 and TRBJ1-6, is AAGVIQSPRHLIKEKRETATLKCYPIPRHDTVYWYQQGPGQDPQFLISFYEKMQSDKGSIPDRFSAQQFSDYHSELNMSSLELGDSALYFCASSSQGSPLHFGNGTRLTVT.

J is TRBJ1-1 and V is TRBV5-6; D might be TRBD1 (6 bases). Trimming stripped 4 bases from V and 2 bases from J, with 12 bases between. From germline, CDR1 is SGHDT and CDR2 YYEEEE. The CDR3 loop spans 14 amino acids. The CDR3 bases are TGTGCCAGCAGCCCACAGGGTCATAACACTGAAGCTTTCTTT. Translation gives CASSPQGHNTEAFF.

The chain is built from TRBV29-1 and TRBJ2-1; perhaps TRBD2 as D (6 bases). The CDR3 covers 13 residues. Trimming shortened V by 3 bases and J by 5 bases, and 11 bases separated the two germline ends. Germline assignment: CDR1 SQVTM and CDR2 ANQGSEA. The CDR3 bases are TGCAGCGTTGATTCGGGAGTGCACAATGAGCAGTTCTTC. It translates to CSVDSGVHNEQFF.

V usage is TRBV27 and J usage is TRBJ1-1; D is uncertain. The CDR3 covers 13 residues. CDR1 MNHEY and CDR2 SMNVEV come from the germline V gene (reference sequence). V was pared by 6 bases and J by 5 bases, with 13 bases between. The CDR3 spells CASRPHDGTEAFF. The CDR3 region has the DNA TGTGCCAGCAGACCACACGACGGAACTGAAGCTTTCTTT.

The chain combines TRBV5-4 with TRBJ2-2, with no clear D. The CDR3 contains 17 residues. V shed 3 bases and J shed 6 bases, with 21 bases lying between them. Germline lookup yields CDR1 SGHNT and CDR2 YYREEE (reference sequence). The CDR3 loop reads CASSSRDDLVGPGELFF. The CDR3 DNA follows: TGTGCCAGCAGCTCCCGCGACGACCTTGTGGGCCCCGGGGAGCTGTTTTTT.

This chain uses TRBV21-1 with TRBJ2-1; the table's D call, TRBD2, was not checked against the DNA. TRBV21-1 is a known pseudogene. The CDR3 covers 18 residues. This CDR3 reads CASSTSGTSGGAYDEQFF. Written as DNA, the CDR3 is TGTGCCAGCAGCACCTCCGGGACTAGCGGGGGAGCATACGATGAGCAGTTCTTC.

The chain links TRBV6-1 to TRBJ2-1, with 8 nucleotides matching TRBD2. Germline assignment: CDR1 MNHNS and CDR2 SASEGT. The ends lost 1 base at V and 7 bases at J; junction bases unmatched: 6. This CDR3 contains 15 residues. Here the CDR3 reads CASSEDSGTINEQFF. The CDR3 DNA follows: TGTGCCAGCAGTGAAGATAGCGGGACTATTAATGAGCAGTTCTTC.

This chain links TRBV15 with TRBJ1-5, with D possibly being TRBD1 (6 bases). The CDR3 extends over 18 amino acids. Trimming pared 5 bases from V and 0 bases from J, leaving 20 bases between. CDR1 is LNHNV and CDR2 is YYDKDF in the germline V gene (reference sequence). The CDR3 DNA follows: TGTGCCACCAGCCTCTCCCCGGACAGAGAGGATAGCAATCAGCCCCAGCATTTT. This translates into CATSLSPDREDSNQPQHF.

This clone appeared once. The chain links TRBV27 to TRBJ2-1, with D perhaps given as TRBD1 or TRBD2 (6 bases each). CDR1 and CDR2 from the germline V gene are MNHEY and SMNVEV (reference sequence). The CDR3 is made up of 16 amino acids. V was cut by 6 bases and J by 2 bases, with 17 bases left in between. The CDR3 bases are TGTGCCAGCAGCCCACGGGGGCCTACCCCCTACAATGAGCAGTTCTTC. It specifies CASSPRGPTPYNEQFF.

The chain recombines TRBV28 with TRBJ1-4; no clear D gene. V lost 3 bases to trimming and J lost 0 bases, with 8 bases between them. CDR3 length equals 15 residues. Germline CDR1 and CDR2: MDHEN and SYDVKM. The CDR3, as DNA: TGTGCCAGCAGTTTTCTTGATACAACTAATGAAAAACTGTTTTTT. This codes for CASSFLDTTNEKLFF.

J is TRBJ2-5 and V is TRBV4-1; 10 bases fit TRBD1. J lost 4 bases, V lost 4 bases, and 9 bases had no gene match. CDR1 and CDR2 from the germline V gene are MGHRA and YSYEKL. There are 16 residues in the CDR3. The CDR3 sequence is CASSLPGTGAAETQYF. CDR3 DNA: TGCGCCAGCAGCCTCCCCGGGACAGGGGCCGCAGAGACCCAGTACTTC.

In DNA form, the CDR3 reads TGCGCCAGCAGCTTCCCGGGACTAGCAACGGAGTACAATGAGCAGTTCTTC. Translated, it gives CASSFPGLATEYNEQFF. The chain employs TRBV5-1 and TRBJ2-1; 9 bases map to TRBD2. Germline loops: CDR1 SGHRS, CDR2 YFSETQ. V was pared by 2 bases and J by 4 bases, with 10 bases of the junction left unmatched. The CDR3 is 17 residues long.